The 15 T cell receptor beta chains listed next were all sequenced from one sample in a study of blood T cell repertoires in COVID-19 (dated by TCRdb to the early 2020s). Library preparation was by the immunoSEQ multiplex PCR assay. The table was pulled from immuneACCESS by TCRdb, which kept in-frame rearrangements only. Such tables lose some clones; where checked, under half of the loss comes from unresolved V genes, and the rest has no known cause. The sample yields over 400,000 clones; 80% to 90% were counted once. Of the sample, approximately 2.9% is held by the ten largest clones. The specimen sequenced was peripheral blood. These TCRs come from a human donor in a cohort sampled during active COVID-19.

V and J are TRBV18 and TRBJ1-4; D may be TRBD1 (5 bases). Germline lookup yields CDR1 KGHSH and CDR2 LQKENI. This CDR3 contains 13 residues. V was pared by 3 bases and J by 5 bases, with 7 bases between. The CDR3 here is CASSPNRNEKLFF. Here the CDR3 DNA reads TGTGCCAGCTCACCGAACAGGAATGAAAAACTGTTTTTT.

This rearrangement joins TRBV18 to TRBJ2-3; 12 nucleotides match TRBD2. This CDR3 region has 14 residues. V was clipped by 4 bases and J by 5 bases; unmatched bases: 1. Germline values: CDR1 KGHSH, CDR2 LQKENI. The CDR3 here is CASSRTSGVDTQYF. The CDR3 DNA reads TGTGCCAGCTCACGGACTAGCGGGGTAGATACGCAGTATTTT.

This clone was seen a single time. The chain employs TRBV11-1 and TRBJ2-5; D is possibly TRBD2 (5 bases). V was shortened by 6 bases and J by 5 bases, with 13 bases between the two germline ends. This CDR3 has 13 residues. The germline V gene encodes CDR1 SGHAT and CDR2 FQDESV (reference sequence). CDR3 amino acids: CASRGLAGETQYF. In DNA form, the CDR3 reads TGTGCCAGCAGGGGCCTCGCGGGTGAGACCCAGTACTTC.

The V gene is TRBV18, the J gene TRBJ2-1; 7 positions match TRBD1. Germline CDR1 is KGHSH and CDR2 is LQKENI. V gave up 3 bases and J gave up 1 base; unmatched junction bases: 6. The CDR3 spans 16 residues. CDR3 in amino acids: CASSPQQGSSYNEQFF. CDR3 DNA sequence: TGTGCCAGCTCACCCCAACAGGGGAGTTCCTACAATGAGCAGTTCTTC. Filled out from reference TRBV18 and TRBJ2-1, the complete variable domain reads NAGVMQNPRHLVRRRGQEARLRCSPMKGHSHVYWYRQLPEEGLKFMVYLQKENIIDESGMPKERFSAEFPKEGPSILRIQQVVRGDSAAYFCASSPQQGSSYNEQFFGPGTRLTVL.

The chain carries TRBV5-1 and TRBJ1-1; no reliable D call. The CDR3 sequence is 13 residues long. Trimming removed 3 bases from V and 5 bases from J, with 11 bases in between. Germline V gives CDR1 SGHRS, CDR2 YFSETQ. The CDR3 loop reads CASSSRVETEAFF. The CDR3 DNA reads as TGCGCCAGCAGCTCCCGGGTGGAAACTGAAGCTTTCTTT.

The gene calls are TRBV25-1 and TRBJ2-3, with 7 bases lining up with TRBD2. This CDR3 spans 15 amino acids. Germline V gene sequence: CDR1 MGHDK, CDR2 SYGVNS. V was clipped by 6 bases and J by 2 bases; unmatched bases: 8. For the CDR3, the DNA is TGTGCCAGCAGGGCTAGCGGCTTCTACACAGATACGCAGTATTTT. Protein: CASRASGFYTDTQYF.

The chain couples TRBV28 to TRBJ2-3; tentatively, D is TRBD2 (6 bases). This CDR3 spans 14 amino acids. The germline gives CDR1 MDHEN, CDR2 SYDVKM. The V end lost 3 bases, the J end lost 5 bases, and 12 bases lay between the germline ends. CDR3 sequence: CASSLSGGEDTQYF. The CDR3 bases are TGTGCCAGCAGTTTGTCAGGAGGGGAAGATACGCAGTATTTT.

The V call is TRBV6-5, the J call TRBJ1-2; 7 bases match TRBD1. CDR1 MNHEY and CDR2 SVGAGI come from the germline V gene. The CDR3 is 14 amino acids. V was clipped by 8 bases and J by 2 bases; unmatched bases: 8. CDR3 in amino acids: CASLGQEYNYGYTF. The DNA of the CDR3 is TGTGCCAGCCTCGGACAGGAGTACAACTATGGCTACACCTTC.

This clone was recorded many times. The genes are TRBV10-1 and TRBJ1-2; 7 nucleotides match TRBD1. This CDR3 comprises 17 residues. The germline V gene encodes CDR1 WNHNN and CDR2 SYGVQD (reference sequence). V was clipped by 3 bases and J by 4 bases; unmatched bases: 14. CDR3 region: CASSEGGAGQFFYGYTF. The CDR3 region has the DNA TGCGCCAGCAGTGAAGGGGGCGCCGGGCAGTTTTTCTATGGCTACACCTTC.

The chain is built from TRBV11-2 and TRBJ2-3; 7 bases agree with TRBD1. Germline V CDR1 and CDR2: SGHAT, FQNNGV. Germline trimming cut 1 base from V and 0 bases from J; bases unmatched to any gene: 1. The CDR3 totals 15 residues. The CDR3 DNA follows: TGTGCCAGCAGCTTAGGACAGGGTAGCACAGATACGCAGTATTTT. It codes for CASSLGQGSTDTQYF.

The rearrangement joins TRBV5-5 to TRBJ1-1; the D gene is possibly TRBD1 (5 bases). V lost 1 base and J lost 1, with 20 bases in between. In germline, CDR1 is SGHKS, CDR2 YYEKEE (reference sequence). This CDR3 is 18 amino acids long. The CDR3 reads CASSLFLVGRGTNTEAFF. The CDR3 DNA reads TGTGCCAGCAGCTTGTTCTTGGTCGGGAGGGGTACGAACACTGAAGCTTTCTTT.

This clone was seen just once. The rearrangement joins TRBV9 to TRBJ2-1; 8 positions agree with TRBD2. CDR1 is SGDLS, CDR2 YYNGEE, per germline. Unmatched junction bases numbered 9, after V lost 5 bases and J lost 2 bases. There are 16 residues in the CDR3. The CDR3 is CASSPVGRGAYNEQFF. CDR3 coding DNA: TGTGCCAGCAGTCCCGTCGGGCGGGGGGCCTACAATGAGCAGTTCTTC.

The CDR3 here is CAWSTGRTSTDTQYF. Written as DNA, the CDR3 is TGTGCCTGGAGTACCGGGAGGACGAGCACAGATACGCAGTATTTT. J is TRBJ2-3 and V is TRBV30; 7 bases align to TRBD2. V shed 2 bases and J 0 bases; nucleotides not matched to a gene: 5. Germline values: CDR1 GTSNPN, CDR2 SVGIG (reference sequence). This CDR3 is built from 15 residues.

DNA for the CDR3: TGTGCCAGCTCACCGGACAGTAGGACAGAAGCTTTCTTT. As protein: CASSPDSRTEAFF. V and J are TRBV18 and TRBJ1-1; the D gene is possibly TRBD1 (6 bases). The germline V and J ends were trimmed by 3 bases and 8 bases, with 13 bases remaining between them. The CDR3 is made up of 13 amino acids. Germline V CDR1 and CDR2: KGHSH, LQKENI.

This CDR3 reads CSAGRGLGANVLTF. The DNA of the CDR3 is TGCAGCGCCGGGAGGGGGCTAGGGGCCAACGTCCTGACTTTC. The chain combines TRBV29-1 with TRBJ2-6; possible D gene TRBD2, 8 bases. Germline V gives CDR1 SQVTM, CDR2 ANQGSEA. V was trimmed by 7 bases and J by 4 bases, leaving 14 bases between them. The CDR3 runs to 14 residues. Using reference TRBV29-1 and TRBJ2-6 for the parts outside the CDR3, the full variable domain is SAVISQKPSRDICQRGTSLTIQCQVDSQVTMMFWYRQQPGQSLTLIATANQGSEATYESGFVIDKFPISRPNLTFSTLTVSNMSPEDSSIYLCSAGRGLGANVLTFGAGSRLTVL.